The source of this TCR beta chain is a study of CD8+ T cells in alopecia areata. The overall study: Treatment ran 6 to 18 months, with 6 months of follow-up afterward. Severity of treated patients was scored by affected scalp percentage. The study, taken as a whole, reports: Scalp repertoires also include resident alphabeta T cells from normal skin. Scalp clonality dropped significantly under tofacitinib, as did expanded CD8+ top-100 clones.

cDNA prepared by RNA extraction and subsequent reverse transcription served as the template for sequencing. TCRdb's table, derived via immunoSEQ multiplex PCR, lists solely in-frame clones and lacks some. The sample includes around 200,000 clones, about 60% of them seen just once. In its sample, this clone was seen a few times. The antigen is not known. Treatment in this sample: oral pan-JAK inhibitor, 5-10 mg twice daily. This CDR3 contains 17 residues. V was clipped by 0 bases and J by 1 base, with 16 bases between them. Germline V CDR1 and CDR2: SGHDT, YYEEEE. The chain uses TRBV5-6 and TRBJ1-1; D may be TRBD1 (5 bases). The sequence was collected from a human donor with alopecia areata. Sample: CD8+ T cells sorted from blood, taken at week 24, from a patient treated with tofacitinib. For the CDR3, the DNA is TGTGCCAGCAGCTTGGACAATAACGCCAGGGAGAACACTGAAGCTTTCTTT. Protein product: CASSLDNNARENTEAFF.